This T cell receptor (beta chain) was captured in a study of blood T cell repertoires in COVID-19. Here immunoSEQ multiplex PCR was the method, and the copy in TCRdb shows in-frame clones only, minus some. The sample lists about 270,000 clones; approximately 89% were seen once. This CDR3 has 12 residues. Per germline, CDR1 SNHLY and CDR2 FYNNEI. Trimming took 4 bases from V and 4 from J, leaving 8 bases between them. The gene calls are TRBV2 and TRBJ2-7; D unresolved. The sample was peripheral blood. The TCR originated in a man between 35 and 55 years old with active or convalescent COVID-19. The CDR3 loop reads CASSGNGYEQYF. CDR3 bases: TGTGCCAGCAGTGGGAACGGGTACGAGCAGTACTTC.